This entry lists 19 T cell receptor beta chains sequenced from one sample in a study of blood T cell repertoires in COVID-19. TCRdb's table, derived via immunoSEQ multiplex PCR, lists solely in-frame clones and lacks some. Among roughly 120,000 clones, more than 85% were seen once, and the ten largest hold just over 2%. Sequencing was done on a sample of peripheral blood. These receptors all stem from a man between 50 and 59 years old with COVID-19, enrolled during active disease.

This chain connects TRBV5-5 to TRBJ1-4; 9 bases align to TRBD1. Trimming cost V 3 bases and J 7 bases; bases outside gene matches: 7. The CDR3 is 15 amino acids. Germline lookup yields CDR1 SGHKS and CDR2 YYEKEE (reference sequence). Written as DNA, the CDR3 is TGTGCCAGCAGCTGGAACAGGGGGCCGGGTGAAAAACTGTTTTTT. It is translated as CASSWNRGPGEKLFF.

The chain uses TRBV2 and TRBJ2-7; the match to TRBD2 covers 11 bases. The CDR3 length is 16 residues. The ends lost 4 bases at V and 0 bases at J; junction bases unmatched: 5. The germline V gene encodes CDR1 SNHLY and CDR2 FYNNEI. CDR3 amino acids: CASSGTSGWSSYEQYV. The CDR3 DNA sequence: TGTGCCAGCAGTGGGACTAGCGGGTGGAGCTCCTACGAGCAGTACGTC.

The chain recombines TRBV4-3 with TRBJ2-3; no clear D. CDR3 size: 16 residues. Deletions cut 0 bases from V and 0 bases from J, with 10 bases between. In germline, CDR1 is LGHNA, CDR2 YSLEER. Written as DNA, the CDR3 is TGCGCCAGCAGCCAAGAAACAGAGCCTAGCACAGATACGCAGTATTTT. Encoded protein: CASSQETEPSTDTQYF.

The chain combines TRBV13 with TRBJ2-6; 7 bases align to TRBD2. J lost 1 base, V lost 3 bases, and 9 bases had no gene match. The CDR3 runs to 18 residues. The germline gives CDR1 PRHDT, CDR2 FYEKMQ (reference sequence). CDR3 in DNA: TGTGCCAGCAGCTTGACGGGGGAGGGGACGTCTGGGGCCAACGTCCTGACTTTC. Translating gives CASSLTGEGTSGANVLTF.

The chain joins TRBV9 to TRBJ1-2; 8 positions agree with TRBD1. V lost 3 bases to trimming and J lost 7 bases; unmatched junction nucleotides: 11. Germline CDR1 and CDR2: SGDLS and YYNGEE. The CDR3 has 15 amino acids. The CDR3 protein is CASSAGGSTFAGYTF. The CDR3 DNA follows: TGTGCCAGCAGCGCAGGGGGCAGTACGTTCGCTGGCTACACCTTC.

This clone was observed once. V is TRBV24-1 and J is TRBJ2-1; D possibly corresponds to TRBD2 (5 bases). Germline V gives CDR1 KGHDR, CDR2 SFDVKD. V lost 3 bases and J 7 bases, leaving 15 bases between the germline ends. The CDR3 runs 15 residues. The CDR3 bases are TGTGCCACCAGTGATACTGAGCGGCCCAGGAATGAGCAGTTCTTC. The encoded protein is CATSDTERPRNEQFF.

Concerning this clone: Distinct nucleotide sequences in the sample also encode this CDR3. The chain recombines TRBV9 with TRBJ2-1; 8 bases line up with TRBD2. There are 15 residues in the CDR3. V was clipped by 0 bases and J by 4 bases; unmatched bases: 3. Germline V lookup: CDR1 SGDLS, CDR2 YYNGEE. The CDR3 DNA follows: TGTGCCAGCAGCGTAGAACTAGCGGATTACAATGAGCAGTTCTTC. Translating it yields CASSVELADYNEQFF.

The CDR3 sequence: CASSSDRGNTDTQYF. The CDR3, as DNA: TGCGCCAGCAGCTCAGACAGGGGGAACACAGATACGCAGTATTTT. This chain connects TRBV4-3 to TRBJ2-3, with 9 bases that match TRBD1. This CDR3 contains 15 residues. J gave up 2 bases and V 5 bases, and 5 bases lay outside the gene matches. Germline CDR1 LGHNA, CDR2 YSLEER.

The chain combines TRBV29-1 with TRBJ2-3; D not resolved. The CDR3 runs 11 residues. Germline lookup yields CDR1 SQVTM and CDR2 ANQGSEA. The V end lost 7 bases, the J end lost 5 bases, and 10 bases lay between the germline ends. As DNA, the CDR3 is TGCAGCGGGGTCCTAGTAGATACGCAGTATTTT. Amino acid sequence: CSGVLVDTQYF.

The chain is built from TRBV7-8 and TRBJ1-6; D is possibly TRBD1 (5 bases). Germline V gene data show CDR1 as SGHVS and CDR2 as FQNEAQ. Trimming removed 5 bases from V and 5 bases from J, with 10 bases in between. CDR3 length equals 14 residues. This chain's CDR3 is CASSEDSHNSPLHF. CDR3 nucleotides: TGTGCCAGCAGCGAAGACAGTCATAATTCACCCCTCCACTTT.

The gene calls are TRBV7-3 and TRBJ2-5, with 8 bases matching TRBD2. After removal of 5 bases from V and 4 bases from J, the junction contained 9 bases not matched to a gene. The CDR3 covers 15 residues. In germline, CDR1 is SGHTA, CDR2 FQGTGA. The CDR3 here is CASSPQAGVGETQYF. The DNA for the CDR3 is TGTGCCAGCAGCCCTCAAGCGGGAGTGGGAGAGACCCAGTACTTC.

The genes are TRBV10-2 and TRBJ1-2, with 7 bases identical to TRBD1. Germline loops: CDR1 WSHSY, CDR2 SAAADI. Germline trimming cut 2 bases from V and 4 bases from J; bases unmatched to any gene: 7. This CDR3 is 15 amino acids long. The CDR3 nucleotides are TGCGCCAGCAGTGAGGGGGGGCAGGGGGTCTATGGCTACACCTTC. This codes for CASSEGGQGVYGYTF.

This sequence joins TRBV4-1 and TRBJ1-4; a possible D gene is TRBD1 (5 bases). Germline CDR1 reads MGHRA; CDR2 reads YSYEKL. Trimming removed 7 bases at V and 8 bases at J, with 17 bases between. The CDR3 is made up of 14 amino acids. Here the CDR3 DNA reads TGCGCCAGCAACACCGGGACGGGGGACGAAAAACTGTTTTTT. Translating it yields CASNTGTGDEKLFF.

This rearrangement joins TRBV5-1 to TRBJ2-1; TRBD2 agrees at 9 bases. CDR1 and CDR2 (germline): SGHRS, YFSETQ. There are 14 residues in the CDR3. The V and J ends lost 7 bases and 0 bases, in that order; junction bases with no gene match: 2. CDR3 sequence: CASGSGSSYNEQFF. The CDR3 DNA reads TGCGCCAGCGGTAGCGGGAGCTCCTACAATGAGCAGTTCTTC.

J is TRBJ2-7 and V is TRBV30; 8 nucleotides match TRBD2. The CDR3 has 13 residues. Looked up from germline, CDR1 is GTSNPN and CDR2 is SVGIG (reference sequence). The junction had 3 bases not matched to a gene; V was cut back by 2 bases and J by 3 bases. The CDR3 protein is CAWSRLAYYEQYF. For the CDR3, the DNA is TGTGCCTGGAGTCGACTAGCGTACTACGAGCAGTACTTC. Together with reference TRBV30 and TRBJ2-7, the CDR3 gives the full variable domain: SQTIHQWPATLVQPVGSPLSLECTVEGTSNPNLYWYRQAAGRGLQLLFYSVGIGQISSEVPQNLSASRPQDRQFILSSKKLLLSDSGFYLCAWSRLAYYEQYFGPGTRLTVT.

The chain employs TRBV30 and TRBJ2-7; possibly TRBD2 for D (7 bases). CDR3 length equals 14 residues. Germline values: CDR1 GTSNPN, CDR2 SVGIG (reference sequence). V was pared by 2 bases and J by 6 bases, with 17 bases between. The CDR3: CAWSRTVREGEQYF. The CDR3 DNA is TGTGCCTGGAGTCGGACAGTGAGGGAGGGCGAGCAGTACTTC.

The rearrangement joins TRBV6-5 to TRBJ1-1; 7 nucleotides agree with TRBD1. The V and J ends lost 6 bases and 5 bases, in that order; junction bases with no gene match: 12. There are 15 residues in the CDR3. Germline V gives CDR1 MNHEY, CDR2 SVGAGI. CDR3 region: CASRLRQGGGTEAFF. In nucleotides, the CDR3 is TGTGCCAGCAGACTCAGACAGGGCGGTGGGACTGAAGCTTTCTTT.

This CDR3 is CASTRSTDTQYF. The CDR3 DNA is TGTGCCAGCACTCGGTCAACAGATACGCAGTATTTT. The chain uses TRBV28 and TRBJ2-3, with D unresolved. V lost 7 bases and J lost 3, with 8 bases in between. Germline V gene data show CDR1 as MDHEN and CDR2 as SYDVKM. The CDR3 runs 12 residues.

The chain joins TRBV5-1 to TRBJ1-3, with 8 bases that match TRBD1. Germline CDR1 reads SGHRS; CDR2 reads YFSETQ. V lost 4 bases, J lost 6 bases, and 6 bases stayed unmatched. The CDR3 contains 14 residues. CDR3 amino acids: CASSATTGANTIYF. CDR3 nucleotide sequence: TGCGCCAGCAGCGCTACGACAGGGGCAAACACCATATATTTT.